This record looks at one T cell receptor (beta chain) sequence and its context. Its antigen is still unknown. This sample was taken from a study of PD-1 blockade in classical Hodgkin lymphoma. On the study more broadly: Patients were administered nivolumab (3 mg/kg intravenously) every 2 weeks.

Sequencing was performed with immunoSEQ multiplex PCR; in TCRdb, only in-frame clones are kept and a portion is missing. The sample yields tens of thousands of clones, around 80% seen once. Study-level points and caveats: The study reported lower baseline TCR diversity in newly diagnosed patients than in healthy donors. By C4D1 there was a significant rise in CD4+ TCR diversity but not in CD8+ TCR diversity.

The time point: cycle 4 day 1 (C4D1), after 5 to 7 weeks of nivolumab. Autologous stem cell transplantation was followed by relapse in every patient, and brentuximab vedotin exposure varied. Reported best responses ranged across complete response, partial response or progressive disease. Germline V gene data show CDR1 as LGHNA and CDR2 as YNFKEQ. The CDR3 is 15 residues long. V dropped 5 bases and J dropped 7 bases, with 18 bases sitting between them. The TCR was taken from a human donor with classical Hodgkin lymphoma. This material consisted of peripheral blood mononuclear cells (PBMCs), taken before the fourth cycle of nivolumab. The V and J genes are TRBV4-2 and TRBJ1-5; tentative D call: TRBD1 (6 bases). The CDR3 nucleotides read TGTGCCAGCAGCTTGGACAGACAGGCTCTCCAGCCCCAGCATTTT. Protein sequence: CASSLDRQALQPQHF.